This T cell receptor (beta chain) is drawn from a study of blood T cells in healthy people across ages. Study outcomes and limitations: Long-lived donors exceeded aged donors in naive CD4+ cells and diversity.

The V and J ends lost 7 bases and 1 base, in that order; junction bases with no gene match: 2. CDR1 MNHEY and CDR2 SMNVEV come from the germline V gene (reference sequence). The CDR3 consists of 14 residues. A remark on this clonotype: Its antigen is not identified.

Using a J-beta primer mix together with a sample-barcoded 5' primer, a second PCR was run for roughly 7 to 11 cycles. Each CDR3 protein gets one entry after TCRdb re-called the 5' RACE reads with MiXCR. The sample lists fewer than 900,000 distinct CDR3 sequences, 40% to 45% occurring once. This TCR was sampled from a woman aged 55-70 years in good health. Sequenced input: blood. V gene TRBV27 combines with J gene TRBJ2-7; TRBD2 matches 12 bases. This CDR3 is CASKLAGGSYEQYF. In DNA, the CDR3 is TGTGCCAGCAAGCTAGCGGGGGGGTCCTACGAGCAGTACTTC.